Below are 11 T cell receptor beta chains sequenced from a single sample in a study of shared clonotypes between healthy human individuals. Here immunoSEQ multiplex PCR was the method, and the copy in TCRdb shows in-frame clones only, minus some. The sample contains about 480,000 clones, 60% to 85% of which appear only once. What was sequenced was PBMCs. Every receptor here comes from a woman aged 40 to 50 in good health. Some clones in this sample may be carry-over from other donors' samples.

To note about this clone: Additional DNA sequences in this sample encode the identical CDR3. This sequence joins TRBV14 and TRBJ1-5; 7 bases match TRBD1. The CDR3 is 13 residues long. The trim removed 4 bases at V and 4 bases at J, leaving 1 base unmatched. Germline CDR1 reads SGHDN; CDR2 reads FVKESK. CDR3 in DNA: TGTGCCAGCAGCCCGGACAGGAATCAGCCCCAGCATTTT. This translates into CASSPDRNQPQHF.

On this clone: This same CDR3 is encoded by further DNA sequences in the sample. The chain carries TRBV28 and TRBJ1-5; D not certain. The V gene lost 3 bases and the J gene lost 7 bases, with 4 bases spanning the gap. The CDR3 has 11 residues. Looked up from germline, CDR1 is MDHEN and CDR2 is SYDVKM. CDR3 in DNA: TGTGCCAGCAGTTTCGGCCAGCCCCAGCATTTT. Translating it yields CASSFGQPQHF.

This chain connects TRBV18 to TRBJ2-1, with D unclear. CDR3 size: 12 residues. The germline CDR1 and CDR2 sequences are KGHSH and LQKENI. V shed 0 bases and J shed 6 bases, with 3 bases lying between them. As DNA, the CDR3 is TGTGCCAGCTCACCACCGACCAATGAGCAGTTCTTC. Amino acids: CASSPPTNEQFF.

The chain links TRBV11-2 to TRBJ2-1; 10 bases align to TRBD2. Germline V lookup: CDR1 SGHAT, CDR2 FQNNGV. Trimming cost V 5 bases and J 10 bases; bases outside gene matches: 8. The CDR3 is made up of 14 amino acids. In DNA form, the CDR3 reads TGTGCCAGCAGCGAAGCGGGAGGGCCGAGAGAGCAGTTCTTC. Protein sequence: CASSEAGGPREQFF.

The chain links TRBV5-1 to TRBJ2-7; TRBD2 aligns across 8 bases. The V gene end was trimmed by 4 bases and the J gene end by 7 bases; junction bases not matched to a gene: 13. Germline V gene lookup returns CDR1 SGHRS and CDR2 YFSETQ. This CDR3 has 15 amino acids. The CDR3 region is CASSPLGGREDEQYF. The CDR3 nucleotides read TGCGCCAGCAGCCCCCTCGGGGGGCGGGAGGATGAGCAGTACTTC.

For this clone: This sample also contains other DNA sequences that code for the same CDR3. The chain is built from TRBV6-4 and TRBJ2-1; D possibly corresponds to TRBD1 (5 bases). The CDR3 has 13 residues. Germline assignment: CDR1 MRHNA and CDR2 SNTAGT. With 0 bases removed from V and 7 bases from J, the gap between germline ends came to 7 bases. CDR3 residues: CASSDSGVNEQFF. In nucleotides, the CDR3 is TGTGCCAGCAGTGACTCAGGGGTGAATGAGCAGTTCTTC.

As regards this clone: This may be a read error: a much more frequent sequence differs by one nucleotide. This same CDR3 is encoded by further DNA sequences in the sample. J is TRBJ2-7 and V is TRBV28; the D gene could be TRBD1 or TRBD2 (6 bases each). The CDR3 extends over 15 amino acids. Per the germline V gene, CDR1 is MDHEN and CDR2 is SYDVKM. CDR3 coding DNA: TGTGCCAGCAGTTCCTTGACGGGGGCGGCCTACGAGCAGTACTTT. It encodes CASSSLTGAAYEQYF.

The chain uses TRBV7-2 and TRBJ1-2, with D unclear. The CDR3 contains 13 residues. Germline lookup yields CDR1 SGHTA and CDR2 FQGNSA. V was shortened by 5 bases and J by 8 bases, with 15 bases between the two germline ends. For the CDR3, the DNA is TGTGCCAGCAGCCTCACGGACGAGGGCGGCTACACCTTC. Amino acids: CASSLTDEGGYTF.

The V gene is TRBV5-4, the J gene TRBJ2-7, with 11 bases matching TRBD1. V lost 3 bases to trimming and J lost 2 bases; unmatched junction nucleotides: 4. CDR1 is SGHNT and CDR2 is YYREEE in the germline V gene (reference sequence). The CDR3 spans 15 residues. Here the CDR3 reads CASSSWDRGTYEQYF. The CDR3, as DNA: TGTGCCAGCAGCTCCTGGGACAGGGGGACCTACGAGCAGTACTTC.

In its sample, this clone was seen many times. V usage is TRBV19 and J usage is TRBJ1-5; 7 nucleotides agree with TRBD1. Trimming took 3 bases from V and 1 from J; bases not matched to a gene: 6. The CDR3 is 16 residues long. Germline V CDR1 and CDR2: LNHDA, SQIVND (reference sequence). In nucleotides, the CDR3 is TGTGCCAGTAGTATGATGACAGGGACGAGCAATCAGCCCCAGCATTTT. It translates to CASSMMTGTSNQPQHF.

This sequence joins TRBV7-2 and TRBJ2-7; 7 positions match TRBD2. V lost 3 bases, J lost 2 bases, and 4 bases stayed unmatched. This CDR3 is 14 amino acids long. Germline V CDR1 and CDR2: SGHTA, FQGNSA. The CDR3 sequence is CASSLGSGAYEQYF. CDR3 sequence (DNA): TGTGCCAGCAGCTTGGGAAGCGGGGCCTACGAGCAGTACTTC.